These T cell receptor beta chains were read from a single sample in a study of CD8 T cells in ankylosing spondylitis. MiXCR was run by TCRdb on the 5' RACE reads, yielding one entry per CDR3 protein. Here the sample spans 200,000 to 250,000 distinct CDR3 sequences, around 17% being singletons. Input material: blood, either unsorted or a sorted T cell fraction (not recorded which). The receptors were gathered from a male donor with ankylosing spondylitis. The CDR3 runs from the conserved cysteine through the conserved F or W.

TRBV2,TRBJ1-4,CASSGVVGTNEKLFF
TRBV12-3/TRBV12-4,TRBJ1-1,CASSATSPALTEAFF
TRBV20-1,TRBJ2-1,CSADPGTSGRTSYNEQFF
TRBV27,TRBJ2-7,CASSFDRGGYEQYF
TRBV20-1,TRBJ2-7,CSALGQGPPIEYF
TRBV20-1,TRBJ2-7,CSAGANEQYF
TRBV9,TRBJ2-2,CASSVDPASGRANTGELFF
TRBV4-3,TRBJ2-7,CASSQDLGPEQYF
TRBV7-6,TRBJ1-6,CASSLAPTGGYNSPLHF
TRBV7-6,TRBJ2-1,CASSLAPGGLAGGNEQFF
TRBV10-2,TRBJ1-1,CASSESGGRYTEAFF
TRBV12-3/TRBV12-4,TRBJ2-1,CASSLPFDRDNEQFF
TRBV27,TRBJ2-7,CASSFLAGNYEQYF
TRBV7-9,TRBJ2-7,CASSPLDRGDEQYF
TRBV14,TRBJ2-1,CASSRRDFKNNEQFF
TRBV20-1,TRBJ2-7,CSARVGQVIYEQYF
TRBV6-1,TRBJ2-2,CASGSRWNTGELFF
TRBV5-1,TRBJ2-7,CASRYSGSYEQYF
TRBV11-2,TRBJ2-1,CASSLDLAGSSYNEQFF
TRBV4-1,TRBJ1-2,CASSQGSNGYTF
TRBV4-1,TRBJ2-7,CASSQGEGRPYEQYF
TRBV6-5,TRBJ1-3,CASSYVAGGGNTIYF
TRBV24-1,TRBJ2-2,CATSDSTHQVWDQGTGELFF